The 6 T cell receptor beta chains in this list originate from one sample, sequenced in a study of identifying expanded T cells in peripheral blood. Sequenced by immunoSEQ multiplex PCR; TCRdb stores in-frame clones only, minus some. The repertoire holds around 100,000 clones, with 75% to 90% as singletons. Sequenced sample: blood. Receptors originate from a person aged 18 to 75 in good health.

This chain joins TRBV7-9 and TRBJ2-3; 7 bases agree with TRBD2. Losses at the gene ends were 5 bases for V and 10 bases for J; bases not matched to a gene: 6. Germline V gene data show CDR1 as SEHNR and CDR2 as FQNEAQ (reference sequence). The CDR3 loop spans 12 amino acids. CDR3 sequence (DNA): TGTGCCAGCAGCCGAGCGGGGTTGGCGCAGTATTTT. It is translated as CASSRAGLAQYF.

The chain couples TRBV4-2 to TRBJ2-5; 10 nucleotides align to TRBD2. Germline lookup yields CDR1 LGHNA and CDR2 YNFKEQ. The J segment lost 1 base and the V segment lost 4 bases, leaving 3 bases of the junction unmatched. The CDR3 is 15 amino acids. Here the CDR3 reads CASSRAGGLQETQYF. In DNA form, the CDR3 reads TGTGCCAGCAGCCGAGCGGGGGGGCTCCAAGAGACCCAGTACTTC.

The CDR3 reads CASSLSVGVQGGELFF. As DNA, the CDR3 is TGTGCCAGCAGCTTGTCCGTAGGGGTTCAGGGCGGGGAGCTGTTTTTT. The chain employs TRBV5-4 and TRBJ2-2; weak D call: TRBD1 (5 bases). V was trimmed by 1 base and J by 7 bases, leaving 17 bases between them. Germline V gene lookup returns CDR1 SGHNT and CDR2 YYREEE (reference sequence). The CDR3 length is 16 residues.

The V call is TRBV10-1, the J call TRBJ2-7; D not certain. The V and J ends lost 2 bases and 5 bases respectively, with 13 bases between them. CDR3 length equals 14 residues. CDR1 and CDR2 from the germline V gene are WNHNN and SYGVQD (reference sequence). CDR3 bases: TGCGCCAGCAGTGAGGGTTTGTTGGGTAACGAGCAGTACTTC. Translation: CASSEGLLGNEQYF.

CDR3 in amino acids: CATSRFPGTGGAETQYF. The CDR3 nucleotides read TGTGCCACCAGCAGATTCCCCGGGACAGGGGGCGCGGAGACCCAGTACTTC. The rearrangement uses TRBV15 and TRBJ2-5; 12 bases align to TRBD1. The V gene's germline CDR1 is LNHNV and CDR2 YYDKDF (reference sequence). V lost 2 bases to trimming and J lost 5 bases; unmatched junction nucleotides: 9. CDR3 size: 17 residues.

J is TRBJ2-5 and V is TRBV6-5, with 12 bases aligning to TRBD2. Per germline, CDR1 MNHEY and CDR2 SVGAGI. The CDR3 is made up of 14 amino acids. V lost 5 bases, J lost 4 bases, and 2 bases stayed unmatched. The CDR3: CASSTSGGRETQYF. CDR3 sequence (DNA): TGTGCCAGCAGTACTAGCGGGGGGAGAGAGACCCAGTACTTC.